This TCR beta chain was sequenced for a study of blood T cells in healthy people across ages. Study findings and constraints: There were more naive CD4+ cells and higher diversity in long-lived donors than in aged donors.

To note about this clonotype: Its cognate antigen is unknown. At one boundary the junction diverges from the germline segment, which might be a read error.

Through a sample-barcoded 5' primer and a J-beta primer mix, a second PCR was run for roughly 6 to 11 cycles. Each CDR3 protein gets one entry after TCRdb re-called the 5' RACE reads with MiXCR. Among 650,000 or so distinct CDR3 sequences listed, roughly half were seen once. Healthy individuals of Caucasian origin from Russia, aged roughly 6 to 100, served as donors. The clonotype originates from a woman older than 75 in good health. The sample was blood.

The CDR3 nucleotides are TGTGCCGGCAGCTTAATGGGCCTTGGGACAGGGTTATACGAGCAGTACTTC. The encoded protein is CAGSLMGLGTGLYEQYF. The chain has TRBV7-9 and TRBJ2-5; 9 positions match TRBD1. The DNA matches TRBJ2-7 better at its end, which makes the J call doubtful. Germline CDR1 reads SEHNR; CDR2 reads FQNEAQ (reference sequence). CDR3 length: 17 amino acids.